This TCR beta chain was captured in a study of shared clonotypes between healthy human individuals. This table comes from immunoSEQ multiplex PCR, and its TCRdb copy is limited to in-frame clones, with some not included. The top ten hold approximately 1.3% of the sample, which has about 1 million clones, about 75% seen once. Trimming removed 0 bases at V and 3 bases at J, with 13 bases between. The CDR3 spans 16 residues. Germline CDR1 is SGHTS and CDR2 is YDEGEE. The sequenced material came from memory CD4+ T cells sorted from blood. Stated subset: CD45RA-negative fraction. This TCR came from a man younger than 30 in good health. The V gene is TRBV5-8, the J gene TRBJ1-5; D is undetermined. The CDR3 protein is CASSLGDTLHNQPQHF. CDR3 DNA sequence: TGTGCCAGCAGCTTGGGAGACACCCTACACAATCAGCCCCAGCATTTT.